This TCR beta chain stems from a study of cytomegalovirus exposure and HLA in healthy donors (dated by TCRdb to about 2017). About the study as a whole: An earlier analysis of more than 550 of the donors reported approximately 300 Gb of sequence data and approximately 120 million unique TCR beta sequences obtained from roughly 180 million T cells. About 320 gigabases of sequencing data and roughly 90 million unique TCR sequences were included in an early release covering 550 to 650 HLA-typed donors. Among the roughly 400 genotyped donors, around 81% belonged to the genetic ancestry cluster associated with self-reported Caucasian donors. The study aimed to test whether signatures of past pathogen exposure could be identified by cataloging public T cell receptors. The T cell repertoires of 700 or so subjects were profiled by immunosequencing and related to cytomegalovirus serostatus. In addition to the first cohort of roughly 670 subjects, a separate validation cohort of 120 different subjects was used. To predict cytomegalovirus infection status, the study combined high-throughput TCR immunosequencing, statistical association of individual TCRs with disease status, and machine learning. A later analysis re-examined previously published TCR beta repertoires from just over 650 donors and added high-resolution HLA genotyping to investigate patterns of TCR occurrence. Rather than using new phenotypic data, the later analysis identified candidate immune exposures from TCR beta sequences and from how often those sequences occurred across donors. In an earlier analysis of 550 to 700 of the donors, high-throughput TCR beta sequencing was used to judge whether each TCR beta V gene segment behaved as functional or pseudogenic. Donor age, sex, ethnicity and CMV serostatus were compiled alongside the repertoire data. A later genetic analysis used genome-wide SNP genotypes for about 55% of the 666 donors, treating that subset as a discovery cohort. All discovery cohort repertoires had been generated using a single sequencing platform. HLA typing covered class I and class II loci at four-digit resolution. The number of typed donors differed by locus: roughly 629-640 for A, B, C, DRB1 and DQB1; approximately 520 for DQA1; 606 for DPA1; and 400 to 480 for DPB1. Roughly 5 DR-DQ haplotypes were handled as single units for association and clustering, since linkage in the cohort was strong. Across around 400 genotyped donors of the cohort, an average of about 240,000 unique TCR beta nucleotide sequences per donor were sequenced, and roughly 20% of those sequences were non-productive. Summary of the overall study and its limitations: A later genetic analysis associated a missense DCLRE1C variant with V-gene and J-gene trimming of TCR beta chains, and an independent cohort replicated the association. Only TCR beta chains were sequenced in this cohort, and the absence of alpha or paired-chain data limited detectable features. The 87-base-pair reads could not distinguish some IMGT-functional V segments, including TRBV6-2 and TRBV6-3, so those segments were excluded. A later analysis reported that several top co-occurrence clusters appeared linked to parvovirus B19, influenza, CMV and Epstein-Barr virus. Most CMV-associated TCR beta chains appeared to be HLA-restricted in a later analysis, and the HLA associations seemed to be driven largely by CMV exposure. A total of 164 TCR beta chains were listed by the study as associated with cytomegalovirus. Strong co-occurrence of HLA alleles, especially DR and DQ, made assigning TCR associations to individual alleles difficult. Compared with the roughly 710-donor mean, donors in an Asian-associated ancestry cluster had fewer N-insertions in productive TCRs, according to a later genetic analysis. In vitro tests confirmed that a few of the cytomegalovirus-associated TCR beta chains recognize cytomegalovirus antigens. In a later analysis, HLA-associated TCR beta chains were found to be more clonally expanded and to have lower generation probabilities than equally common non-associated chains. At a false discovery rate of 0.05, a later analysis linked around 15,000 TCR beta sequences to specific HLA alleles. Because counts were too low, about 15 rarely observed V segments, including chromosome 9 orphons, were left out of the earlier analysis of about 620 of the donors. Correlated functional status among segregating V segments might be attributable to linkage disequilibrium, but an unknown experimental factor could not be ruled out. An earlier analysis of roughly 570 of the donors showed that most TCR beta V segments appeared in productive rearrangements either about 90% or about 30% of the time, which broadly matched IMGT annotations. Roughly uniform sequencing depth across donors was assumed in presence/absence analyses, although this assumption may not hold. In both the original and validation cohorts, the classifier was reported to diagnose cytomegalovirus status with high specificity and sensitivity. Because HLA typing was missing for some donors at each locus, association tests included only the typed subset. According to a later analysis, TCR association rates differed among HLA loci, with DRB1 alleles showing the most associated TCRs and HLA-C alleles showing the fewest. Most TCR sequences were observed very rarely across donors, whereas some public TCRs were present in many individuals. Immune exposure information for the cohort was limited to CMV serostatus. A further reported finding was that TCR beta sequences accurately predicted the HLA-A and HLA-B alleles for most subjects in the first cohort. The authors suggested that the approach could potentially be extended to other disease states and immunological phenotypes. A group of highly shared sequence variants was considered likely to be a technical artifact of the sequencing pipeline.

Remarks on this clone: The clone's antigen remains unknown. No base qualities exist here, and no much larger clone lies one base off it.

In total, roughly 670 healthy bone marrow donors made up the cohort. All cohort members were sampled while nominally healthy, although unrecorded immune exposures were likely present. The donor was CMV seronegative and was included in the group of a few hundred seronegative cohort members. Each donor provided a peripheral blood sample, and peripheral blood mononuclear cells were used for TCR beta sequencing. The Qiagen DNeasy Blood Extraction Kit was used to extract genomic DNA from the blood cell samples. From the cysteine up to the phenylalanine, the CDR3 has a length of 17 residues. Only CDR3 DNA is held: 51 bases, read in frame from base 1. The CDR1 and CDR2 encoded by the germline V gene are MDHEN and SYDVKM. Trimming takes 7 bases off V and 3 bases off J; junction bases not matched to a gene: 14. Library creation used the immunoSEQ multiplex PCR assay. The multiplex PCR relied on a mix of 60 forward primers for TCR Vbeta segments and 13 reverse primers for TCR Jbeta segments. A multiplex PCR assay on genomic DNA amplified the CDR3 region of rearranged TCR beta genes. The Illumina HiSeq System was used to sequence the amplified TCR beta libraries as 87-base-pair reads. Concerning the study's data processing: Across the 670 or so repertoires, a later analysis counted tens of millions of unique TCR beta chains, 9.5 million to 12 million of which were shared by at least two donors. To remove PCR and sequencing errors, raw reads were error-corrected and collapsed into unique sequences using a nearest-neighbor algorithm that merged closely related sequences. CDR3 sequences were aligned to IMGT reference sequences to assign V, D and J gene segments. For a sequence to be retained, a match of at least six nucleotides to both a V gene segment and a J gene segment was required. Rearrangements were classified as productive when the CDR3 lacked stop codons and remained in frame with V and J, and all other rearrangements were classified as non-productive. Following IMGT convention, CDR3 was defined as the stretch from the second conserved V-encoded cysteine up to the conserved J-encoded phenylalanine. The earlier analysis of some 580 of the donors excluded any sequence lacking an unambiguous match to a single V gene segment. In an earlier analysis of 587 of the donors, V segments were called functional above 56.7% productive rearrangements and were called segregating when the between-donor standard deviation exceeded 5%. To diagnose cytomegalovirus status from the catalog of TCR beta chain sequences, a statistical classification framework was built. In a later analysis, TCR nucleotide sequences were compared against IMGT/GENE-DB human TR gene sequences so that V and J genes could be assigned. In a later analysis, CDR3 sequences and most-parsimonious VDJ recombination scenarios were assigned using the TCRdist pipeline. A later analysis defined each TCR beta chain by its CDR3 amino acid sequence plus V-gene family, and excluded reads lacking a unique V-gene family. To address suspected cross-contamination and a sequencing artifact, a later analysis removed over 500 highly shared, low-generation-probability nucleotide sequences. In a later analysis, a clonal expansion index was calculated for each public chain from normalized within-repertoire ranks of inferred template counts. In a later analysis, generation probabilities were computed with a VDJ recombination model fitted to out-of-frame rearrangements, and the resulting probabilities were checked against IGoR. In a later analysis, TCR-TCR, TCR-HLA and TCR-CMV co-occurrence was scored with hypergeometric tests, and a repertoire-size bias correction was applied to TCR pairs. A later analysis estimated false discovery rates by permuting HLA or CMV assignments 20 times. In a later analysis, co-occurring TCRs were grouped with DBSCAN, and TCRdist sequence similarity was added when clustering was performed within HLA-allele-positive subsets. For co-occurrence clustering, repertoires with fewer than 30,000 or more than 120,000 public chains were excluded, along with about five repertoires with anomalous nucleotide sharing. The table comes from immuneACCESS by way of TCRdb, which keeps in-frame sequences with V and J called. Part of the clones is missing from these tables; in studies checked, under half for an unresolved V gene and the rest for unknown reasons. The DNA gave D and trimming, while V, J and clone size come from that table. In this sample the table shows some 170,000 clones, roughly 80% of which occur a single time. The ten largest make up under 15% of the sample.

This sequence originates from a woman between 50 and 59 years old in good health and CMV-seronegative. Sequencing was performed on PBMCs. The chain couples TRBV28 to TRBJ2-3, with 9 junctional bases fitting TRBD2. Here is the DNA: TGTGCCAGCAACCAGGGCGGGAGGGCAAAAAGGACAGATACGCAGTATTTT. Translated, this gives CASNQGGRAKRTDTQYF.